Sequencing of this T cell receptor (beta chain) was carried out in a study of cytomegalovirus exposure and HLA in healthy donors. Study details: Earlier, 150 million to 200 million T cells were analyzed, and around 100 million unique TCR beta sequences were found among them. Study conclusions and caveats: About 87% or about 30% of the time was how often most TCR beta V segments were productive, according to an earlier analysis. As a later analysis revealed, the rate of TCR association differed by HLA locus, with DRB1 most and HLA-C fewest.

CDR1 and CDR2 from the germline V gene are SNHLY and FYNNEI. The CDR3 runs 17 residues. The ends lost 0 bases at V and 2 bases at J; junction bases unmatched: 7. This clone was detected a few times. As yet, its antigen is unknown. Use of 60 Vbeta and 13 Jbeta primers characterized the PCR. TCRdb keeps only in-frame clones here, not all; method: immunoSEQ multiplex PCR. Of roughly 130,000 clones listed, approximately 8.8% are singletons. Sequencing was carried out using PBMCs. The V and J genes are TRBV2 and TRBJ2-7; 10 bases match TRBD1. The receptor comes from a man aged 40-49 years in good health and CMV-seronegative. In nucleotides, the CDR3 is TGTGCCAGCAGTGAAGCCATCGAGGGACAGGGGACCTACGAGCAGTACTTC. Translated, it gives CASSEAIEGQGTYEQYF.